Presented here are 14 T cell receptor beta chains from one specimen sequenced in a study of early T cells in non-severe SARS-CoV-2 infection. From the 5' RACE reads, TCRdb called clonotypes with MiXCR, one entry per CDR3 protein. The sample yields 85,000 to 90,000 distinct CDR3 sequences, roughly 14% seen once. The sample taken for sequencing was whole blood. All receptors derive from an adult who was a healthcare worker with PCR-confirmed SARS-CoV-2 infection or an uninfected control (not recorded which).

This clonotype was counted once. CDR3 nucleotide sequence: TGTGCCAGCAGCCAAGGGCCGGGCGTCTACAATGAGCAGTTCTTC. Translating gives CASSQGPGVYNEQFF. The chain joins TRBV3-1 to TRBJ2-1; D is undetermined. The CDR3 has 15 amino acids. Germline loops: CDR1 LGHDT, CDR2 YNNKEL (reference sequence). V lost 1 base to trimming and J lost 3 bases, with 10 bases between them.

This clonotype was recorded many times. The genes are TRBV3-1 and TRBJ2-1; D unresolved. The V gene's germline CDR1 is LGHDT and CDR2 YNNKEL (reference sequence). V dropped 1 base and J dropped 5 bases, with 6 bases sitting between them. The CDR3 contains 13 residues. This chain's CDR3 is CASSQGLHNEQFF. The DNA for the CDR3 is TGTGCCAGCAGCCAAGGACTGCACAATGAGCAGTTCTTC.

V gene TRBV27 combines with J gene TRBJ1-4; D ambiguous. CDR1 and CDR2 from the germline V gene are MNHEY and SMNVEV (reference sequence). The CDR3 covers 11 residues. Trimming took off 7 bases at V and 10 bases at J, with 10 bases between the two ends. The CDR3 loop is CASTSIGKLFF. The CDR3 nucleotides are TGTGCCAGCACCTCGATCGGAAAACTGTTTTTT. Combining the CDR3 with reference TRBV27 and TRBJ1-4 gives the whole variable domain EAQVTQNPRYLITVTGKKLTVTCSQNMNHEYMSWYRQDPGLGLRQIYYSMNVEVTDKGDVPEGYKVSRKEKRNFPLILESPSPNQTSLYFCASTSIGKLFFGSGTQLSVL.

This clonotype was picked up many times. CDR3 residues: CASSSNSPLHF. The CDR3 DNA reads as TGTGCCAGCAGCAGTAATTCACCCCTCCACTTT. J is TRBJ1-6 and V is TRBV12-3 or TRBV12-4; D is unclear. CDR3 length equals 11 residues. V was cut by 6 bases and J by 6 bases, with 3 bases left in between.

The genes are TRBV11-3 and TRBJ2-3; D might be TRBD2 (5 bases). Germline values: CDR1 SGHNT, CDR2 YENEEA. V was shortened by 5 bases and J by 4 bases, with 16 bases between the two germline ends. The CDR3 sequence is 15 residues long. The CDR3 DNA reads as TGTGCCAGCAGCCCGCGGCGAGGGCAGGCAGATACGCAGTATTTT. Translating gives CASSPRRGQADTQYF.

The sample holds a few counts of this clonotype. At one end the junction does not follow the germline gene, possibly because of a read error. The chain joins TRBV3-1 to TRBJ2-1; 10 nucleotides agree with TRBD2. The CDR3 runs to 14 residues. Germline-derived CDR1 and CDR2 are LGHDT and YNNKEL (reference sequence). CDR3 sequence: CASSQAGGENEQFF. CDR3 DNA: TGTGCCAGCAGTCAAGCGGGGGGGGAAAATGAGCAGTTCTTC.

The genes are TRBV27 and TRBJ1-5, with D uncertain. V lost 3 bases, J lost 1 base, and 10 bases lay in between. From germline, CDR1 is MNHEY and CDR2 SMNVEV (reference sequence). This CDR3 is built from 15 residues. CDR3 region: CASSFRVGSNQPQHF. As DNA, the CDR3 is TGTGCCAGCAGTTTTCGGGTGGGAAGCAATCAGCCCCAGCATTTT.

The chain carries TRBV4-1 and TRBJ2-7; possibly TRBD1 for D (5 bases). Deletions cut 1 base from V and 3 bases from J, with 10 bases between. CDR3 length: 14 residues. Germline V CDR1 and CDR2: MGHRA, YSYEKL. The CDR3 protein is CASSQGYTGYEQYV. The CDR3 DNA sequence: TGCGCCAGCAGCCAAGGATATACAGGCTACGAGCAGTACGTC.

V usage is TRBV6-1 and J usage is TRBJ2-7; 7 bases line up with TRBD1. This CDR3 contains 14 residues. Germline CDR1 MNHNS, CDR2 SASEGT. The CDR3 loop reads CVSSEAGTAYEQYV. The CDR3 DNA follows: TGTGTCAGCAGCGAGGCCGGGACAGCCTACGAGCAGTACGTC.

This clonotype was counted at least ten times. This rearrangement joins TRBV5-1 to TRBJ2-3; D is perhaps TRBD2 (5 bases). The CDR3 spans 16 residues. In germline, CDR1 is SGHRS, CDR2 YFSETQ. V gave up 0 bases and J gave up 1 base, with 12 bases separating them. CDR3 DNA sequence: TGCGCCAGCAGCTTGGAGGTTGGGAGTGGCACAGATACGCAGTATTTT. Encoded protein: CASSLEVGSGTDTQYF.

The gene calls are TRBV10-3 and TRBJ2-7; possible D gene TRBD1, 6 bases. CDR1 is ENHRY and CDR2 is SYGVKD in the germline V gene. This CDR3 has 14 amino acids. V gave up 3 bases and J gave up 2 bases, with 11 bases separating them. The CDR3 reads CAISDGQLPYEQYV. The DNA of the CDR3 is TGTGCCATCAGTGATGGACAGCTCCCCTACGAGCAGTACGTC.

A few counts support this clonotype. CDR3 in amino acids: CASSEGQKRGYGTEAFF. Written as DNA, the CDR3 is TGTGCCAGCAGCGAGGGACAGAAAAGGGGGTATGGCACTGAAGCTTTCTTT. The rearrangement joins TRBV3-1 to TRBJ1-1, with 7 bases aligning to TRBD1. The CDR3 runs 17 residues. From germline, CDR1 is LGHDT and CDR2 YNNKEL (reference sequence). With V trimmed by 5 bases and J by 4 bases, 16 bases remained unmatched.

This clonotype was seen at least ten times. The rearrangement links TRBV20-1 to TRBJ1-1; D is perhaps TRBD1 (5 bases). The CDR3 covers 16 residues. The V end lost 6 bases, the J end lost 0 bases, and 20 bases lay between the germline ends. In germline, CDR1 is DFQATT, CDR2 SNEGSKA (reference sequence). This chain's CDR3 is CSAARDGDTMNTEAFF. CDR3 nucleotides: TGCAGTGCGGCCCGGGACGGAGATACGATGAACACTGAAGCTTTCTTT.

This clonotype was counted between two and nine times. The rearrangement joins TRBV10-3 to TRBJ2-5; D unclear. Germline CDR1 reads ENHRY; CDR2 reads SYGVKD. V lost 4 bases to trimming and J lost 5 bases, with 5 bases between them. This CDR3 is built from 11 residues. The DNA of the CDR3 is TGTGCCATCAGTGCTGAGGAGACCCAGTACTTC. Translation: CAISAEETQYF.